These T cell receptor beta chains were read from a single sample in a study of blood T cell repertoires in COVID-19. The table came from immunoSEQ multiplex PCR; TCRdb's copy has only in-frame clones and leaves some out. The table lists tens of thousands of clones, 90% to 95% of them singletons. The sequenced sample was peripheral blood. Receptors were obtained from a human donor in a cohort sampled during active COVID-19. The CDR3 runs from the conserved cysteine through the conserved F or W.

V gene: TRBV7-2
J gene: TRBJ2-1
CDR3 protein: CASSLDTSGNEQFF

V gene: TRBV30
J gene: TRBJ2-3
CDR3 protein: CAWSREGWDTQYF

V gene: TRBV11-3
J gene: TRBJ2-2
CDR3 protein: CASSLDSGRAGELFF

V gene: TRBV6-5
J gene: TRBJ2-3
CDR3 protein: CASRGGSTDTQYF

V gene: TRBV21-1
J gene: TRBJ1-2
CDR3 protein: CASSNIPGQGNGYTF

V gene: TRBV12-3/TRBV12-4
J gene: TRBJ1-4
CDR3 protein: CASSRETNEKLFF

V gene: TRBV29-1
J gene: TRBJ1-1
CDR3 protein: CSVVTSVNTEAFF

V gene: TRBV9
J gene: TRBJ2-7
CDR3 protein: CASSPGTGVYEQYF

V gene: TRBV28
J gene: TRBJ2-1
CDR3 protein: CASSVYRVRNEQFF

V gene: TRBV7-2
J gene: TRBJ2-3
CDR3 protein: CASSLRTSGGASLFLYF

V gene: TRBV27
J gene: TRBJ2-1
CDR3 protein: CASSLLAGGSGEQFF

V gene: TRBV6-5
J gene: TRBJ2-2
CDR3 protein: CASSRGQEPTGELFF

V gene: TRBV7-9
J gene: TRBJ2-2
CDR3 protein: CASSSPGQLIPLNTGELFF

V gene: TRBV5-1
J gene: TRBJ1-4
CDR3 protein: CASSFTTGQNEKLFF

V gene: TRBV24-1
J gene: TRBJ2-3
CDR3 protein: CARGRQGPDTQYF

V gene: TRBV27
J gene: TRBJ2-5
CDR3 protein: CASSPFGAETQYF

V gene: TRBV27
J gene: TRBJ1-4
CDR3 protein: CASRQGFEKLFF

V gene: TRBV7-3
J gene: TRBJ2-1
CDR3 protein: CASSLDSGLGGEQFF

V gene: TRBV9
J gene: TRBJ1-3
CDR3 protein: CASSPPFDSSGNTIYF

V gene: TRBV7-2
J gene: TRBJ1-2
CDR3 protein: CASSIGQGHYGYTF

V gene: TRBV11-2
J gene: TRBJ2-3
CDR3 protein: CASSPMRSGRPDTQYF

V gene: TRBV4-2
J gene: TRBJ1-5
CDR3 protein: CASSQDLVGGHWPQHF

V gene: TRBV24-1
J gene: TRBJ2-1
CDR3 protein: CATSDGAGTGGSERSDEQFF

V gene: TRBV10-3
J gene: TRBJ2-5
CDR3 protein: CAISEKGGVRETQYF

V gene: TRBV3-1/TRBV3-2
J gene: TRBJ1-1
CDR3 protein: CASSLSPWDTQVETTEAFF

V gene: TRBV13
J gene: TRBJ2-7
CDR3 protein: CASSSSGSSYEQYF

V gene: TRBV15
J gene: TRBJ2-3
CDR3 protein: CATSRGETSTDTQYF

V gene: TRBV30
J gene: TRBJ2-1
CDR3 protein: CAWSIWHNEQFF

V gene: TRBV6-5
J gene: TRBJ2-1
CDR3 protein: CASGGGTEEYNEQFF

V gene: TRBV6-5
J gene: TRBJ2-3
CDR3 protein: CVTGVAWADTQYF

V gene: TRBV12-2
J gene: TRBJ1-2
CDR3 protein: CASRLGGPRLKQGRLHYGYTF

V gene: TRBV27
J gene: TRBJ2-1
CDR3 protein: CASSPQSWSSYNEQFF

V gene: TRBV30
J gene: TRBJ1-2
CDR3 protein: CAWSPRSGTVPVYGYTF

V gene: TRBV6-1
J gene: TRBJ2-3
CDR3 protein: CASSDRQPYTDTQYF

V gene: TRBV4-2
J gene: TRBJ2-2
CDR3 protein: CASSQGSSRNTGELFF

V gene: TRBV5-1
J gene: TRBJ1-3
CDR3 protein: CASSFGGTGINTIYF

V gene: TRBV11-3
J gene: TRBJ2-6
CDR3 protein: CASSLDPRQPSVTGANVLTF

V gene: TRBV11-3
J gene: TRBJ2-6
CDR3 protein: CASSGGLLSSGANVLTF

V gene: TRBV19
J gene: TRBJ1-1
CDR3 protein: CASTFPRQGGGDTEAFF

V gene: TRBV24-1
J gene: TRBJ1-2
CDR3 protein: CATSDDVQGHGYTF

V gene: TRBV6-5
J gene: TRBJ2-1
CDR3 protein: CASRSGRSANEQFF

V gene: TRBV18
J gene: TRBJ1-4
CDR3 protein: CASSPGHYGEKLFF

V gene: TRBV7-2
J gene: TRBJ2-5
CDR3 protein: CASSLALAGKPYLKTQYF

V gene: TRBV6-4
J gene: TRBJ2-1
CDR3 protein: CASSDSMAGGQVGEQFF

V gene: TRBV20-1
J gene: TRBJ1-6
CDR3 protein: CSAKLNSPLHF

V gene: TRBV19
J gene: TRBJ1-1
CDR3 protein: CASMDTGDLSWAEAFF

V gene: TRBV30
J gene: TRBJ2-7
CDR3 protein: CAWSVPGQGMYEQYF

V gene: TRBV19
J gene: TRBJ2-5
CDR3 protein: CASKSPGVRGRETQYF

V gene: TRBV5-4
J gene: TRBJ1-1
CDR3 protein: CASSGRGFKTFF

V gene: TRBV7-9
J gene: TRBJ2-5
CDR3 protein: CASSRLEETQYF

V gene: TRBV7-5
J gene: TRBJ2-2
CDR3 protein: CARSLVGQTTTTNTGELFF

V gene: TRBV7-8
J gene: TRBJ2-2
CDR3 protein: CASTLTPAGAGELFF

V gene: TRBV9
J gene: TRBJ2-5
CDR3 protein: CASSGGSYQETQYF

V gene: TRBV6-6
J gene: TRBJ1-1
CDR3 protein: CASSRGQRDTEAFF

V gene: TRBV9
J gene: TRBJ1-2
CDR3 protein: CASSETDRQNYGYTF

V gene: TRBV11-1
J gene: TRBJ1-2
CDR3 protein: CASSSRTGKYGYTF

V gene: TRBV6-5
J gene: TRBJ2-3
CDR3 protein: CASSYVPRDTQYF

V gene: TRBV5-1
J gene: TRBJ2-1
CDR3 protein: CASSLGYRGSYNEQFF

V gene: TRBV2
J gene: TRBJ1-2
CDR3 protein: CASRAGEANYGYTF

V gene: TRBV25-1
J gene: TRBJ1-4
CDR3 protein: CASSEYVGAVYEKLFF